The source of this T cell receptor (beta chain) is a study of siplizumab effects on memory and regulatory T cells. Study-wide results and limits: Significant reduction of alloreactive sequences traceable to unstimulated CD4+ memory cells was observed with siplizumab. There appeared to be greater diversity in naive T cells than in memory cells, and naive T cells seemed major contributors to the alloresponse.

TCRdb's copy holds only in-frame clones and misses some; the assay was immunoSEQ multiplex PCR. Here the sample spans roughly 120,000 clones, around 94% being singletons. V gave up 5 bases and J gave up 5 bases, with 11 bases separating them. The length of the CDR3 is 13 residues. Per the germline V gene, CDR1 is LNHDA and CDR2 is SQIVND (reference sequence). About this clone: Its target is not known.

The receptor was isolated from a human donor in good health. This chain joins TRBV19 and TRBJ2-3; D is possibly TRBD2 (5 bases). Sequencing input: non-Treg CD4+ T cells sorted from blood. DNA of the CDR3: TGTGCCAGTAGTCCGAGACTACGAGATACGCAGTATTTT. Translating it yields CASSPRLRDTQYF.